These 24 T cell receptor beta chains came from one sample sequenced in a study of tumor-infiltrating lymphocytes in primary liver carcinoma. From around 0.5 ug of total RNA, TCR beta-specific cDNA was reverse-transcribed using a constant-region primer. Researchers made the TCR beta libraries by running three nested multiplex PCR rounds with slightly modified ARM-PCR. The two initial PCR rounds, 9 to 11 cycles each, used TRBV1-TRBV30 forward and C-beta reverse primers. TCRdb redid the calling of the multiplex PCR reads with MiXCR, one entry per CDR3 protein. This table holds 50,000 or so distinct CDR3 sequences, about 77% found once. Extraction of RNA together with DNA used roughly 18-32 mg of unsorted bulk tissue. The sample comprised liver tumor tissue from sampling region 5. Subset indicated: tumor region T5, tumor centre. These receptors originate from a middle-aged man with primary liver carcinoma and hepatitis B virus infection.

For this clonotype: An end of the junction differs from the germline gene, which may be a read error. The rearrangement uses TRBV6-6 and TRBJ1-1; possibly TRBD1 for D (6 bases). The CDR3 runs 13 residues. CDR1 is MNHNY, CDR2 SVGAGI, per germline (reference sequence). The CDR3 DNA sequence: TGTGCCAGCAGCATAGGGGGGACTACTGAAGTTTCCTTT. Translated: CASSIGGTTEVSF.

The chain combines TRBV28 with TRBJ1-2; a possible D gene is TRBD1 (5 bases). The V gene's germline CDR1 is MDHEN and CDR2 SYDVKM. With 5 bases removed from V and 11 bases from J, the gap between germline ends came to 18 bases. CDR3 length: 13 amino acids. The CDR3 spells CASSVRDGFGYTF. CDR3 nucleotide sequence: TGTGCCAGCAGTGTCCGGGACGGCTTTGGTTACACCTTC.

Points on this clonotype: The junction does not match germline at one end; this may be a read error. This rearrangement joins TRBV29-1 to TRBJ2-5, with D possibly matching TRBD2 (6 bases). The CDR3 has 15 residues. Per the germline V gene, CDR1 is SQVTM and CDR2 is ANQGSEA. CDR3 amino acids: CNVRTIGSRAETQYF. CDR3 bases: TGCAACGTTCGGACTATCGGGAGTCGGGCAGAGACCCAGTACTTC.

As for this clonotype: As the CDR3 is not closed by the conserved phenylalanine or tryptophan, this likely results from a read error. The rearrangement joins TRBV5-4 to TRBJ2-1, with 12 bases matching TRBD2. Germline V gene sequence: CDR1 SGHNT, CDR2 YYREEE (reference sequence). The CDR3 contains 15 residues. The CDR3 nucleotides read TGTGGCAGCAGCTGGGCTAGCGGGAGGGCGAATGAGCAGTTCTCC. It specifies CGSSWASGRANEQFS.

V and J are TRBV5-1 and TRBJ2-1; D is unresolved. Germline assignment: CDR1 SGHRS and CDR2 YFSETQ. The length of the CDR3 is 12 residues. Trimming stripped 0 bases from V and 14 bases from J, with 12 bases between. This chain's CDR3 is CASSLVRVEKFF. The CDR3 nucleotides are TGCGCCAGCAGCTTGGTTAGGGTCGAGAAGTTCTTC.

The chain couples TRBV2 to TRBJ2-7, with D perhaps matching TRBD1 (5 bases). V was shortened by 10 bases and J by 6 bases, with 16 bases between the two germline ends. Germline V gene lookup returns CDR1 SNHLY and CDR2 FYNNEI. The CDR3 has 12 residues. The CDR3 DNA reads as TGTGCCATGAGTGTCCAGGGCCGCGAGCAGTACTTC. It codes for CAMSVQGREQYF.

This clonotype has a single count. The junction and the germline gene differ at one end; a read error may be behind it. V gene TRBV11-3 combines with J gene TRBJ2-1, with unresolved D. The CDR3 length is 15 residues. Germline V gives CDR1 SGHNT, CDR2 YENEEA. In nucleotides, the CDR3 is TGTGCCAGCAGCTTAGGGTGGGATGGTCTGGATGAGCACTTCTTC. Translated: CASSLGWDGLDEHFF.

With respect to this clonotype: Compared with germline, one end of the junction differs, possibly owing to a read error. This rearrangement joins TRBV12-3 or TRBV12-4 to TRBJ2-3, with 12 bases matching TRBD2. The CDR3 sequence is 16 residues long. For the CDR3, the DNA is TGTACCAGCAGTTCGAGGACTAGCGGGGTCACGGATACGCAGTACTTT. The encoded protein is CTSSSRTSGVTDTQYF.

In the case of this clonotype: A read error is likely, as this CDR3 ends without the conserved phenylalanine or tryptophan. The DNA is left out, because the CDR3 cannot be placed on it with certainty; the CDR3 is given as TCRdb lists it. This chain joins TRBV11-2 and TRBJ1-3; TRBD1, as called in the table, went unchecked against the DNA. The CDR3 is 14 residues long, ends included. The germline CDR1 and CDR2 sequences are SGHAT and FQNNGV. CDR3 amino acids: CASSLRDRGDTIYS.

The chain links TRBV5-1 to TRBJ2-7, with 7 bases lining up with TRBD2. The CDR3 totals 14 residues. J lost 6 bases, V lost 8 bases, and 14 bases had no gene match. Germline values: CDR1 SGHRS, CDR2 YFSETQ. In DNA, the CDR3 is TGCGCCAGTGGAGCGGGAAGGCAAATAGGCGAGCAGTACTTC. Amino acid sequence: CASGAGRQIGEQYF.

The table lists this clonotype with many counts. The V call is TRBV7-2, the J call TRBJ2-7, with 7 bases matching TRBD2. The CDR3 length is 15 residues. The germline V gene encodes CDR1 SGHTA and CDR2 FQGNSA. J was trimmed by 1 base and V by 3 bases; bases with no gene match: 6. This chain's CDR3 is CASSFWGSGSYEQYF. In DNA form, the CDR3 reads TGTGCCAGCAGCTTTTGGGGTAGCGGGTCCTACGAGCAGTACTTC.

The V call is TRBV29-1, the J call TRBJ2-2, with D possibly matching TRBD2 (6 bases). CDR3 length: 14 amino acids. From germline, CDR1 is SQVTM and CDR2 ANQGSEA. V was clipped by 5 bases and J by 4 bases, with 14 bases between them. CDR3 coding DNA: TGCAGCGTTTCGGGACGGGAGTTCACCGGGGAGCTGTTTTTT. Protein sequence: CSVSGREFTGELFF.

With respect to this clonotype: The junction and the germline gene differ at one end; a read error may be behind it. The CDR3: CAGSLGSSYEQYF. In DNA form, the CDR3 reads TGTGCCGGCAGCTTGGGCAGTTCCTACGAGCAGTACTTC. The gene calls are TRBV7-9 and TRBJ2-7; D not certain. The CDR3 contains 13 residues. CDR1 SEHNR and CDR2 FQNEAQ come from the germline V gene (reference sequence).

Notes on this clonotype: Being one base from a much bigger clone, this may be a read error. This likely comes from a read error, as the CDR3 has no conserved phenylalanine or tryptophan at its end. V usage is TRBV5-1 and J usage is TRBJ2-1, with D possibly matching TRBD1 (6 bases). Germline-derived CDR1 and CDR2 are SGHRS and YFSETQ. CDR3 length: 15 amino acids. The CDR3 loop reads CARSTQGSSYNEQFL. The DNA for the CDR3 is TGCGCCCGCAGCACCCAGGGGTCCTCCTACAATGAGCAGTTCTTA.

Note on this clonotype: At one of its ends the junction is not consistent with the germline gene, which may arise from a read error. The chain links TRBV7-8 to TRBJ2-2; 8 bases agree with TRBD1. Germline lookup yields CDR1 SGHVS and CDR2 FQNEAQ. CDR3 size: 15 residues. In DNA form, the CDR3 reads TGTGCCAACAGCTTAGTGAGGACAGGGACCTGGGAGCTGTTTTTT. Protein product: CANSLVRTGTWELFF. The full variable domain, in which reference TRBV7-8 and TRBJ2-2 provide the parts outside the CDR3, is GAGVSQSPRYKVAKRGQDVALRCDPISGHVSLFWYQQALGQGPEFLTYFQNEAQLDKSGLPSDRFFAERPEGSVSTLKIQRTQQEDSAVYLCANSLVRTGTWELFFGEGSRLTVL.

This clonotype has just one count. The junction differs from germline at one of its ends, possibly a read error. This chain connects TRBV5-5 to TRBJ2-7, with D possibly being TRBD2 (5 bases). The germline V gene has CDR1 SGHKS and CDR2 YYEKEE (reference sequence). The CDR3 runs 13 residues. The CDR3 nucleotides read TGTGCCGGCAGCTTCGGACTCTCATACGAGCAGTACTTC. It codes for CAGSFGLSYEQYF.

To note about this clonotype: Sequence at one end of the junction differs from germline and may be a read error. The rearrangement links TRBV5-6 to TRBJ1-6, with D unresolved. The CDR3 extends over 15 amino acids. Germline values: CDR1 SGHDT, CDR2 YYEEEE. Here the CDR3 DNA reads TGTGCTAGCAGCCCAAGGACTCCAATGAATTCACACCTCCACTTT. It specifies CASSPRTPMNSHLHF.

Note on this clonotype: A junction boundary mismatches the germline segment, possibly from a read error. The chain employs TRBV6-5 and TRBJ2-3; TRBD2 agrees at 7 bases. CDR1 is MNHEY and CDR2 is SVGAGI in the germline V gene. The CDR3 length is 15 residues. The CDR3 reads CASNPGPAGTDTKYF. In nucleotides, the CDR3 is TGTGCCAGCAACCCAGGACCAGCGGGAACGGATACGAAGTATTTT.

For this clonotype: One junction end does not reproduce the germline sequence, and a read error may be involved. The chain couples TRBV28 to TRBJ2-4, with D perhaps matching TRBD1 (6 bases). CDR3 size: 16 residues. Germline CDR1 MDHEN, CDR2 SYDVKM. The CDR3 protein is CASSQPDSVAKSIQYF. For the CDR3, the DNA is TGTGCCAGCAGTCAACCGGACAGTGTAGCCAAAAGCATTCAGTACTTC.

Comments on this clonotype: A junction end diverges from the germline sequence, so it may reflect a read error. The chain joins TRBV29-1 to TRBJ2-7, with D perhaps TRBD2 (6 bases). There are 13 residues in the CDR3. Germline V gene data show CDR1 as SQVTM and CDR2 as ANQGSEA. CDR3 DNA: TGCAGCCTTGCCGGGACTCCCCCCTATGAGCAGTACTTC. It specifies CSLAGTPPYEQYF.

Notes on this clonotype: One end of the junction does not line up with germline, which may come from a read error. The V and J genes are TRBV6-2 or TRBV6-3 and TRBJ2-2; D gene ambiguous. The V gene's germline CDR1 is MNHEY and CDR2 SVGEGT. The CDR3 has 16 residues. CDR3: CAISRNEIGPTGELFF. The CDR3 bases are TGTGCCATCAGTCGCAATGAGATTGGACCCACCGGGGAGCTGTTTTTT.

The chain employs TRBV11-1 and TRBJ2-4, with 13 bases lining up with TRBD2. The CDR3 is 17 residues long. Germline V gene data show CDR1 as SGHAT and CDR2 as FQDESV (reference sequence). Germline trimming cut 6 bases from V and 14 bases from J; bases unmatched to any gene: 19. CDR3 region: CASSFPGTSGTRNIKYF. The CDR3 nucleotides are TGTGCCAGCAGTTTTCCCGGGACTAGCGGGACCAGAAATATTAAGTACTTC. Using reference TRBV11-1 and TRBJ2-4 for the parts outside the CDR3, the full variable domain is EAEVAQSPRYKITEKSQAVAFWCDPISGHATLYWYRQILGQGPELLVQFQDESVVDDSQLPKDRFSAERLKGVDSTLKIQPAELGDSAMYLCASSFPGTSGTRNIKYFGAGTRLSVL.

Worth noting for this clonotype: The germline gene is not matched at one end of the junction; a read error may be the cause. The chain carries TRBV12-3 or TRBV12-4 and TRBJ2-3, with D tentatively TRBD1 (5 bases). This CDR3 has 14 residues. The CDR3 spells CASSFTRGGDTQYF. The CDR3 coding sequence is TGTGCCAGCAGTTTCACAAGGGGTGGGGATACTCAGTATTTT.

As regards this clonotype: The conserved closing phenylalanine or tryptophan is absent in this CDR3, likely reflecting a read error. The limits of the CDR3 on the DNA are not certain, so only TCRdb's listed CDR3 is given. The genes are TRBV5-6 and TRBJ2-1; the table calls TRBD2, which could not be checked here. The CDR3 has 15 residues if both end residues are counted. The V gene's germline CDR1 is SGHDT and CDR2 YYEEEE. This CDR3 is CASSWGLDVDNELFL.